The rows below give T cell receptor beta chains drawn from one sample of a study of blood T cell repertoires in COVID-19. Clones were read by immunoSEQ multiplex PCR, and TCRdb kept only the in-frame ones, dropping some. The sample has a few hundred thousand clones, nearly 90% seen once. The sample consisted of PBMCs or T cells enriched from blood (not recorded which). The source of these receptors is a woman aged 30 to 39 who had recovered from COVID-19. The conserved cysteine and the conserved F or W are not part of the CDR3 here.

ATATGDPGNTIY TRBV5-1
AGQRGGSYEQY TRBV30
ASSPGQPLTDTQY TRBV10-1
ASSLMGATEAF TRBV11-3
ASSSGQRNEKLF TRBV5-4
ASSMGRANTEAF TRBV19
ASSLRGSAGNTIY TRBV27
ASSVGGLDSPLH TRBV5-1
ASSSQGNYGYT TRBV5-8
ASSGRAGALWGYT TRBV19
ASSRDGKNYGYT TRBV18
ASSIRTAETHSPLH TRBV5-1
ASSPPRQGIHEQF TRBV7-9
ASKGDVTEAF TRBV5-1
ASSFFGTAAFQY TRBV28
AIPAPGQYNEQF TRBV7-9
ATGPDRPLGANVLT TRBV9
AWSSESWNEKLF TRBV30
ASSPTSGQETEAF TRBV18
ASSQDSSTNYGYT TRBV4-3
ATSTSGHGELF TRBV10-1
ASSQDRTGSSYEQY TRBV3-1/TRBV3-2
ASRRDRGEDQPQH TRBV6-5
AWSVGDRVNQPQH TRBV30
AWTGPIYGYT TRBV30
ASSERARTDTQY TRBV25-1
ASSQSRQTTNEKLF TRBV2
ASSLTQYTEAF TRBV12-3/TRBV12-4
AKSQGDTQY TRBV2
ASSRPSDTQY TRBV5-6
ASSLVGLAGANTGELF TRBV5-1
ASRPTGGPGELL TRBV19
ASSGRQGNIQY TRBV21-1
AISDPGGQETQY TRBV10-3
ASSQGSGGLFQETQY TRBV4-3
ASSLTGQGGEAF TRBV7-9
ASSPGLNNEQF TRBV4-3
ASSQDLTDRGRGYT TRBV4-3
ASAGGFYSNQPQH TRBV19